Listed below are T cell receptor beta chains from one sample, sequenced in a study of T-cell memory formation after mild COVID-19. TCRdb recomputed calls from the 5' RACE reads with MiXCR, one row per CDR3 protein. The data contain fewer than 200,000 distinct CDR3 sequences, 10% to 15% of them seen just once; the ten biggest clones take up about 3.3%. The sample was PBMCs or a T cell subset sorted from them (not recorded which). The receptors were gathered from a man younger than 30 who had mild COVID-19 (a few samples of this study predate the infection). Cell type and time point are not known. CDR3s include the opening cysteine and the closing phenylalanine or tryptophan. D genes are given only for firm matches. A row's size may be missing; if present it is once, few, many or a size class.

>TRBJ2-1|.|14|few|TRBV7-2
CASSLEKGYNEQFF
TGTGCCAGCAGCTTAGAAAAGGGTTACAATGAGCAGTTCTTC
>TRBJ1-1|.|18|few|TRBV7-9
CASRRQIRNGPGNTEAFF
TGTGCCAGCAGGAGACAAATAAGAAACGGACCAGGGAACACTGAAGCTTTCTTT
>TRBJ2-3|TRBD2|17|few|TRBV4-2
CASSQDPSGAGPDTQYF
TGTGCCAGCAGCCAAGACCCTAGCGGGGCAGGCCCAGATACGCAGTATTTT
>TRBJ2-1|.|12|few|TRBV20-1
CSAKGGADEQFF
TGCAGTGCTAAGGGGGGGGCCGATGAGCAGTTCTTC
>TRBJ1-6|TRBD1|14|many|TRBV7-2
CASSETGTVSPLHF
TGTGCCAGCAGCGAGACCGGGACAGTTTCACCCCTCCACTTT
>TRBJ2-5|.|16|.|TRBV20-1
CSARDSAGRYQETQYF
TGCAGTGCTAGAGATAGTGCAGGGAGGTACCAAGAGACCCAGTACTTC
>TRBJ1-2|.|13|.|TRBV27
CASRAGANYGYTF
TGTGCCAGCAGGGCAGGGGCTAACTATGGCTACACCTTC
>TRBJ2-7|.|13|.|TRBV7-8
CASSPITGYEQYF
TGTGCCAGCAGCCCCATTACAGGGTACGAGCAGTACTTC
>TRBJ1-2|.|12|few|TRBV24-1
CATSDYGQGYTF
TGTGCCACCAGTGATTATGGACAGGGCTACACCTTC
>TRBJ2-1|TRBD2|16|many|TRBV4-1
CASSQERGGTFNEQFF
TGCGCCAGCAGCCAAGAACGCGGGGGAACGTTCAATGAGCAGTTCTTC
>TRBJ1-2|.|15|.|TRBV20-1
CSARMGAEWSYGYTF
TGCAGTGCTAGAATGGGTGCAGAATGGAGCTATGGCTACACCTTC
>TRBJ2-1|TRBD2|15|few|TRBV7-3
CASSPGLAGLGEQFF
TGTGCCAGCAGCCCGGGACTAGCGGGGCTCGGTGAGCAGTTCTTC
>TRBJ1-1|TRBD1|13|.|TRBV7-9
CASSGTANTEAFF
TGTGCCAGCAGTGGGACAGCAAACACTGAAGCTTTCTTT
>TRBJ1-1|.|13|.|TRBV20-1
CSARALGDAEAFF
TGCAGTGCTAGAGCCCTAGGTGACGCTGAAGCTTTCTTT
>TRBJ2-5|TRBD1|15|.|TRBV7-9
CASSPGQGHQETQYF
TGTGCCAGCAGCCCGGGACAGGGGCACCAAGAGACCCAGTACTTC
>TRBJ1-2|.|15|few|TRBV7-2
CASSLSSAAHWGYTF
TGTGCCAGCAGCTTAAGCTCCGCGGCCCACTGGGGCTACACCTTC
>TRBJ1-2|TRBD1|15|.|TRBV20-1
CSASPNPQGNYGYTF
TGCAGTGCTAGTCCAAACCCACAGGGGAACTATGGCTACACCTTC
>TRBJ2-3|TRBD2|17|.|TRBV9
CASSVSISGGAEDTQYF
TGTGCCAGCAGCGTAAGCATCAGCGGGGGGGCCGAAGATACGCAGTATTTT
>TRBJ2-7|TRBD1|15|few|TRBV25-1
CASSKIGTVTYEQYF
TGTGCCAGCTCAAAGATAGGGACAGTCACCTACGAGCAGTACTTC
>TRBJ2-7|TRBD1|14|.|TRBV6-6
CASSDRVGRYEQYF
TGTGCCAGCAGTGACAGGGTCGGACGCTACGAGCAGTACTTC
>TRBJ1-2|.|10|few|TRBV20-1
CSAQGYGYTF
TGCAGTGCGCAGGGATATGGCTACACCTTC
>TRBJ1-2|.|11|few|TRBV2
CASSESYGYTF
TGTGCCAGCAGTGAGAGCTATGGCTACACCTTC
>TRBJ2-3|TRBD2|14|.|TRBV10-1
CASSEAGSTDTQYF
TGCGCCAGCAGTGAAGCGGGGAGCACAGATACGCAGTATTTT
>TRBJ2-4|.|14|.|TRBV7-9
CASSPAGQRDIQYF
TGTGCCAGCAGCCCGGCCGGGCAGAGGGACATTCAGTACTTC
>TRBJ2-2|TRBD1|14|few|TRBV25-1
CASSVSGQGGELFF
TGTGCCAGCAGTGTCTCTGGACAGGGAGGGGAGCTGTTTTTT
>TRBJ1-5|.|14|few|TRBV5-1
CASSLDALSQPQHF
TGCGCCAGCAGCTTGGATGCCCTTAGCCAGCCCCAGCATTTT
>TRBJ2-1|.|13|few|TRBV24-1
CATSGLLTDEQFF
TGTGCCACTTCGGGACTCCTTACAGATGAGCAGTTCTTC
>TRBJ1-5|.|12|many|TRBV7-9
CASSSGGQPQHF
TGTGCCAGCAGCTCCGGGGGGCAGCCCCAGCATTTT
>TRBJ1-2|TRBD1|15|few|TRBV7-2
CASSSYGQGNYGYTF
TGTGCCAGCAGCAGTTACGGACAGGGAAACTATGGCTACACCTTC
>TRBJ2-1|TRBD2|12|.|TRBV5-1
CASGRGDNEQFF
TGCGCCAGCGGCCGGGGGGATAATGAGCAGTTCTTC
>TRBJ2-3|TRBD1|15|few|TRBV4-1
CASSHLRDREDTQYF
TGCGCCAGCAGCCACCTCCGGGACAGGGAGGATACGCAGTATTTT
>TRBJ2-7|TRBD2|14|few|TRBV2
CASTQGLGVHEQYF
TGTGCCTCCACGCAAGGACTAGGGGTCCACGAGCAGTACTTC
>TRBJ1-1|.|14|many|TRBV7-9
CASSFWALNTEAFF
TGTGCCAGCAGCTTTTGGGCCTTGAACACTGAAGCTTTCTTT